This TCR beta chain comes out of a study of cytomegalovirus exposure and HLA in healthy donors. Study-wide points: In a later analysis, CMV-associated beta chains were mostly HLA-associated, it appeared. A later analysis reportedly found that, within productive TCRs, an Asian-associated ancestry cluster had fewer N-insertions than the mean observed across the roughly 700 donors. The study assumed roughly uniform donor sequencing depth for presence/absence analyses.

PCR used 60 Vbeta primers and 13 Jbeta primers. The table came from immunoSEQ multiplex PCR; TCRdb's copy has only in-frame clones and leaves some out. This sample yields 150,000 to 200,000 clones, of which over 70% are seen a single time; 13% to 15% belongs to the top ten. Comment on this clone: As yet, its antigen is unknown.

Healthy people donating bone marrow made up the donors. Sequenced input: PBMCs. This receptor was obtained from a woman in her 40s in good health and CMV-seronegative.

CDR3 DNA sequence: TGCGCCAGCAGCTTGAGGGCCCTAGCGGGAGGGAGGGACATTCAGTACTTC. It yields the protein CASSLRALAGGRDIQYF. The chain carries TRBV5-1 and TRBJ2-4; 12 bases align to TRBD2. The CDR3 sequence is 17 residues long. The germline gives CDR1 SGHRS, CDR2 YFSETQ. Germline trimming cut 1 base from V and 8 bases from J; bases unmatched to any gene: 10.